These 20 T cell receptor beta chains were all obtained from the same sample, sequenced in a study of blood T cell repertoires in COVID-19. This table comes from immunoSEQ multiplex PCR, and its TCRdb copy is limited to in-frame clones, with some not included. The data contain tens of thousands of clones, 68% of them singletons. Sequences were obtained from peripheral blood. These receptors all come from a woman aged 70-85 years with acute or convalescent COVID-19.

This clone was observed a handful of times. The rearrangement links TRBV4-1 to TRBJ1-2; 10 bases are shared with TRBD1. Trimming took 3 bases from V and 6 from J; bases not matched to a gene: 4. CDR1 is MGHRA and CDR2 is YSYEKL in the germline V gene. This CDR3 region has 14 residues. This CDR3 reads CASSHPDRGNGYTF. The CDR3 DNA is TGCGCCAGCAGCCATCCGGACAGGGGGAATGGCTACACCTTC.

The rearrangement joins TRBV3-1 (or the pseudogene TRBV3-2) to TRBJ2-2, with D perhaps matching TRBD1 (6 bases). CDR1 is LGHDT, CDR2 YNNKEL, per germline (reference sequence). The V end lost 3 bases, the J end lost 5 bases, and 13 bases lay between the germline ends. The CDR3 covers 15 residues. The CDR3 here is CASSQGASETGELFF. The CDR3 region has the DNA TGTGCCAGCAGCCAGGGGGCGTCCGAGACCGGGGAGCTGTTTTTT.

Only a few counts were recorded for this clone. V and J are TRBV27 and TRBJ1-6; 12 nucleotides match TRBD1. The CDR3 is 15 residues long. CDR1 is MNHEY and CDR2 is SMNVEV in the germline V gene (reference sequence). The V gene end was trimmed by 7 bases and the J gene end by 14 bases; junction bases not matched to a gene: 12. Here the CDR3 reads CASKTGTGGPGTLHF. DNA for the CDR3: TGTGCCAGCAAGACCGGGACAGGGGGCCCAGGGACCCTCCACTTT.

This clone has only a few counts. The V call is TRBV5-6, the J call TRBJ2-5; TRBD2 aligns across 10 bases. V dropped 4 bases and J dropped 5; count of bases not matched to a gene: 11. Germline V CDR1 and CDR2: SGHDT, YYEEEE. The CDR3 runs to 16 residues. CDR3 sequence (DNA): TGTGCCAGCAGCCGGAAGCGGGGGGGCAGTAGGGAGACCCAGTACTTC. Protein: CASSRKRGGSRETQYF. The full variable domain, its missing parts supplied by reference TRBV5-6 and TRBJ2-5, is DAGVTQSPTHLIKTRGQQVTLRCSPKSGHDTVSWYQQALGQGPQFIFQYYEEEERQRGNFPDRFSGHQFPNYSSELNVNALLLGDSALYLCASSRKRGGSRETQYFGPGTRLLVL.

Note on this clone: The same CDR3 can be traced to other DNA sequences in this sample. V gene TRBV5-1 combines with J gene TRBJ2-5; 8 bases match TRBD1. From germline, CDR1 is SGHRS and CDR2 YFSETQ. This CDR3 has 14 residues. V lost 1 base, J lost 4 bases, and 3 bases stayed unmatched. CDR3 sequence reads: CASSLTGGGETQYF. The CDR3 DNA is TGCGCCAGCAGCTTGACAGGGGGAGGAGAGACCCAGTACTTC.

The V call is TRBV27, the J call TRBJ2-7; no reliable D call. The CDR3 is made up of 14 amino acids. Germline CDR1 MNHEY, CDR2 SMNVEV (reference sequence). Trimming pared 2 bases from V and 1 base from J, leaving 9 bases between. CDR3: CASSLDWRSYEQYF. CDR3 in DNA: TGTGCCAGCAGTTTAGATTGGAGATCCTACGAGCAGTACTTC.

The chain recombines TRBV29-1 with TRBJ1-1; 8 bases line up with TRBD1. This CDR3 contains 15 residues. After removal of 6 bases from V and 1 base from J, the junction contained 10 bases not matched to a gene. CDR1 is SQVTM and CDR2 is ANQGSEA in the germline V gene. CDR3 amino acids: CSVGGRQGTNTEAFF. The CDR3 coding sequence is TGCAGCGTGGGGGGGAGACAGGGGACGAACACTGAAGCTTTCTTT.

The chain employs TRBV11-2 and TRBJ2-7; 8 bases line up with TRBD1. The CDR3 runs 13 residues. The junction had 6 bases not matched to a gene; V was cut back by 6 bases and J by 5 bases. Germline V CDR1 and CDR2: SGHAT, FQNNGV. The CDR3 loop is CASSRDRLNEQYF. The CDR3 nucleotides read TGTGCCAGCAGTCGGGACAGGCTAAACGAGCAGTACTTC.

The chain carries TRBV11-2 and TRBJ1-2; D is unclear. Germline CDR1 and CDR2: SGHAT and FQNNGV. With 0 bases removed from V and 4 bases from J, the gap between germline ends came to 18 bases. CDR3 length: 17 residues. CDR3 bases: TGTGCCAGCAGCTTAGATTCCGGAGGCAGTCCTTTCTATGGCTACACCTTC. Amino acid sequence: CASSLDSGGSPFYGYTF. The variable domain in full, completed from reference TRBV11-2 and TRBJ1-2, reads EAGVAQSPRYKIIEKRQSVAFWCNPISGHATLYWYQQILGQGPKLLIQFQNNGVVDDSQLPKDRFSAERLKGVDSTLKIQPAKLEDSAVYLCASSLDSGGSPFYGYTFGSGTRLTVV.

The V call is TRBV7-2, the J call TRBJ2-1, with D unresolved. Germline V gene sequence: CDR1 SGHTA, CDR2 FQGNSA. Trimming stripped 3 bases from V and 6 bases from J, with 3 bases between. The CDR3 extends over 11 amino acids. The CDR3 loop reads CASSFFNEQFF. CDR3 nucleotides: TGTGCCAGCAGCTTCTTCAATGAGCAGTTCTTC. The variable domain in full, with the rest retrieved from reference TRBV7-2 and TRBJ2-1, is GAGVSQSPSNKVTEKGKDVELRCDPISGHTALYWYRQSLGQGLEFLIYFQGNSAPDKSGLPSDRFSAERTGGSVSTLTIQRTQQEDSAVYLCASSFFNEQFFGPGTRLTVL.

This chain joins TRBV27 and TRBJ1-6; 10 bases are shared with TRBD1. The CDR3 loop spans 17 amino acids. The germline V gene encodes CDR1 MNHEY and CDR2 SMNVEV (reference sequence). Trimming took 4 bases from V and 8 from J; bases not matched to a gene: 11. The CDR3 region is CASSSRAGDRGYSPLHF. The CDR3 DNA reads TGTGCCAGCAGTTCGAGAGCAGGGGACAGGGGATATTCACCCCTCCACTTT.

This chain's CDR3 is CASSEGLFGDRGNEQFF. The CDR3 region has the DNA TGTGCCAGCAGTGAAGGGCTGTTTGGGGACAGGGGCAATGAGCAGTTCTTC. V and J are TRBV6-1 and TRBJ2-1; 10 bases match TRBD1. Germline-derived CDR1 and CDR2 are MNHNS and SASEGT. The length of the CDR3 is 17 residues. The junction had 9 bases not matched to a gene; V was cut back by 1 base and J by 6 bases.

The rearrangement uses TRBV28 and TRBJ2-6; D remains unclear. This CDR3 spans 16 amino acids. Germline loops: CDR1 MDHEN, CDR2 SYDVKM. Trimming took 5 bases from V and 0 from J, leaving 11 bases between them. The CDR3 spells CASSTVGFSGANVLTF. CDR3 coding DNA: TGTGCCAGCAGTACCGTCGGGTTCTCTGGGGCCAACGTCCTGACTTTC.

The V call is TRBV3-1 (or the pseudogene TRBV3-2), the J call TRBJ1-1; a possible D gene is TRBD1 (5 bases). Germline V gene data show CDR1 as LGHDT and CDR2 as YNNKEL (reference sequence). Trimming stripped 4 bases from V and 4 bases from J, with 16 bases between. The CDR3 is 15 amino acids. CDR3 in amino acids: CASSPRDGGGTEAFF. The CDR3 DNA is TGTGCCAGCAGCCCCCGGGACGGGGGTGGCACTGAAGCTTTCTTT.

In DNA, the CDR3 is TGTGCCAGCAGTTTAACAGGGAGTCTCGATGAGCAGTTCTTC. As protein: CASSLTGSLDEQFF. V gene TRBV28 combines with J gene TRBJ2-1; the D gene is possibly TRBD1 (6 bases). CDR3 length: 14 amino acids. The ends were cut back, 2 bases at V and 8 bases at J, with 13 bases in the middle. Germline V gives CDR1 MDHEN, CDR2 SYDVKM.

This clone was seen a few times. The chain carries TRBV19 and TRBJ1-6; 10 bases line up with TRBD1. Germline V gene data show CDR1 as LNHDA and CDR2 as SQIVND (reference sequence). J gave up 10 bases and V 7 bases, and 10 bases lay outside the gene matches. This CDR3 spans 15 amino acids. CDR3 residues: CASKGTGAAISPLHF. The CDR3 bases are TGTGCCAGTAAAGGGACAGGGGCCGCCATATCACCCCTCCACTTT. Based on the CDR3 plus reference TRBV19 and TRBJ1-6, the full variable domain is DGGITQSPKYLFRKEGQNVTLSCEQNLNHDAMYWYRQDPGQGLRLIYYSQIVNDFQKGDIAEGYSVSREKKESFPLTVTSAQKNPTAFYLCASKGTGAAISPLHFGNGTRLTVT.

The chain employs TRBV2 and TRBJ2-7; D not resolved. V was clipped by 6 bases and J by 2 bases, with 8 bases between them. The CDR3 runs to 12 residues. The germline gives CDR1 SNHLY, CDR2 FYNNEI. The CDR3 sequence: CASRSAAYEQYF. The CDR3 region has the DNA TGTGCCAGCAGGTCGGCGGCCTACGAGCAGTACTTC.

The gene calls are TRBV3-1 (or the pseudogene TRBV3-2) and TRBJ2-3; 7 bases map to TRBD2. V gave up 0 bases and J gave up 8 bases; unmatched junction bases: 5. Germline assignment: CDR1 LGHDT and CDR2 YNNKEL (reference sequence). The length of the CDR3 is 14 residues. CDR3: CASSQEFSGGTQYF. DNA of the CDR3: TGTGCCAGCAGCCAAGAGTTTTCGGGAGGTACGCAGTATTTT.

The chain links TRBV6-5 to TRBJ1-1, with 7 bases matching TRBD1. Germline trimming cut 5 bases from V and 11 bases from J; bases unmatched to any gene: 8. The germline V gene encodes CDR1 MNHEY and CDR2 SVGAGI. This CDR3 is 12 amino acids long. This CDR3 reads CASSKPDRRAFF. Here the CDR3 DNA reads TGTGCCAGCAGTAAACCGGACAGGAGGGCTTTCTTT.

Relative to its sample, this clone is medium-sized. V and J are TRBV9 and TRBJ1-3; maybe TRBD1 (6 bases). Trimming took off 0 bases at V and 1 base at J, with 11 bases between the two ends. This CDR3 has 16 residues. Germline CDR1 reads SGDLS; CDR2 reads YYNGEE. The CDR3 sequence: CASSVESGASGNTIYF. As DNA, the CDR3 is TGTGCCAGCAGCGTAGAGTCAGGGGCATCTGGAAACACCATATATTTT.